This T cell receptor beta chain was sequenced during a study of blood T cell repertoires in COVID-19. CDR3 size: 14 residues. Trimming took 8 bases from V and 0 from J, leaving 13 bases between them. CDR1 is MNHEY and CDR2 is SVGAGI in the germline V gene. In the original analysis: It was from reference gene primer amplification that nucleated cell counts were estimated. Using immunoSEQ multiplex PCR, the repertoire was profiled, and TCRdb retains in-frame clones only, with some absent. V and J calls and clone size follow that table, whereas D and trimming were derived from the DNA. The table lists roughly 400,000 clones, roughly 88% of them singletons. Participant age was about 18 to 89 years, and participants resided in fewer than 30 US areas. Clinical history reported by participants formed the basis on which cohorts were assigned.

The sequence came from a woman aged 18-35 years who had been exposed to COVID-19. The gene calls are TRBV6-5 and TRBJ1-2; D is undetermined. The sequenced sample consisted of PBMCs or T cells enriched from blood (not recorded which). The CDR3 coding sequence is TGTGCCAGCGCGGCGCAAGTTCCTAACTATGGCTACACCTTC. Protein sequence: CASAAQVPNYGYTF.